This T cell receptor beta chain was observed in a study of identical twins. Study-wide points: With abundant cord blood beta clonotypes, insertions were fewer; memory repertoires showed no such pattern. One should note that invariant MAIT and iNKT cells could partly confound zero-insertion analyses.

V dropped 8 bases and J dropped 11 bases, with 21 bases sitting between them. Germline CDR1 and CDR2: SGHAT and FQNNGV. The CDR3 runs 13 residues. TCRdb re-analysed the 5' RACE reads in MiXCR, keeping a single row per CDR3 protein. The table lists some 1,600,000 distinct CDR3 sequences, less than 35% of them singletons. In regard to this clonotype: Its antigen remains unknown.

The V and J genes are TRBV11-2 and TRBJ2-5; maybe TRBD2 (6 bases). The clonotype was recovered from a newborn girl in good health. Sequences were obtained from cord blood. CDR3 protein: CASAVAGRNEQYF. The CDR3 bases are TGTGCCAGCGCCGTGGCAGGGAGGAATGAGCAGTACTTC.